One and the same sample provided the 24 T cell receptor beta chains below, sequenced in a study of blood T cell repertoires in COVID-19. Libraries were prepared by immunoSEQ multiplex PCR; TCRdb keeps only in-frame clonotypes and omits some of them. This table has roughly 160,000 clones, roughly 88% appearing once. The sequenced sample was peripheral blood. The receptors were gathered from an elderly man with COVID-19, enrolled during active disease.

The V gene is TRBV27, the J gene TRBJ1-2, with 7 bases aligning to TRBD1. This CDR3 has 14 amino acids. CDR1 and CDR2 (germline): MNHEY, SMNVEV (reference sequence). The V segment lost 5 bases and the J segment 4 bases; nucleotides outside the gene matches: 7. The CDR3 DNA reads as TGTGCCAGCAGTCCCACAGGGGTAACCTATGGCTACACCTTC. Amino acid sequence: CASSPTGVTYGYTF.

The chain links TRBV5-4 to TRBJ2-3; 10 nucleotides agree with TRBD1. The ends lost 4 bases at V and 0 bases at J; junction bases unmatched: 2. The CDR3 consists of 15 residues. The germline gives CDR1 SGHNT, CDR2 YYREEE (reference sequence). This CDR3 is CASSDRGQSTDTQYF. The CDR3 DNA reads TGTGCCAGCAGCGACAGGGGGCAAAGCACAGATACGCAGTATTTT.

The chain joins TRBV5-1 to TRBJ2-2; the D is unclear. The germline V gene encodes CDR1 SGHRS and CDR2 YFSETQ. V lost 4 bases to trimming and J lost 4 bases, with 11 bases between them. The CDR3 spans 14 residues. CDR3 nucleotide sequence: TGCGCCAGCAGCACCCGGTCCTTCACCGGGGAGCTGTTTTTT. Its protein is CASSTRSFTGELFF.

The gene calls are TRBV9 and TRBJ1-2, with TRBD1 matching over 11 bases. Germline trimming cut 4 bases from V and 6 bases from J; bases unmatched to any gene: 14. Germline V CDR1 and CDR2: SGDLS, YYNGEE. This CDR3 is 17 amino acids long. CDR3 DNA: TGTGCCAGCAGCCCCACGTCGGGACAGGGGGTAATGGATGGCTACACCTTC. Translation gives CASSPTSGQGVMDGYTF.

This chain uses TRBV6-2 or TRBV6-3 with TRBJ1-1; 7 nucleotides agree with TRBD1. The V gene's germline CDR1 is MNHEY and CDR2 SVGEGT. The ends lost 5 bases at V and 4 bases at J; junction bases unmatched: 7. The CDR3 is 14 residues long. CDR3 in DNA: TGTGCCAGCAGTCGACAGGGTTGGGGCACTGAAGCTTTCTTT. Translating it yields CASSRQGWGTEAFF.

The rearrangement joins TRBV7-2 to TRBJ1-2, with a tentative D call TRBD1 (5 bases). Trimming left V 3 bases short and J 4 bases short, with 15 bases between. Germline CDR1 is SGHTA and CDR2 is FQGNSA. The CDR3 sequence is 15 residues long. In DNA, the CDR3 is TGTGCCAGCAGCTTCGACAGAACAGTGGGCTATGGCTACACCTTC. This sequence encodes CASSFDRTVGYGYTF.

This clone has a single count. The V gene is TRBV18, the J gene TRBJ2-5; possibly TRBD1 for D (6 bases). V was clipped by 3 bases and J by 5 bases, with 19 bases between them. This CDR3 spans 16 amino acids. The V gene's germline CDR1 is KGHSH and CDR2 LQKENI. This CDR3 reads CASSPTQGIIEETQYF. In DNA, the CDR3 is TGTGCCAGCTCACCTACACAGGGTATAATTGAGGAGACCCAGTACTTC.

The chain joins TRBV20-1 to TRBJ2-5; D remains unclear. From germline, CDR1 is DFQATT and CDR2 SNEGSKA (reference sequence). V was clipped by 1 base and J by 3 bases, with 3 bases between them. CDR3 length equals 11 residues. CDR3 DNA: TGCAGTGCTAGAGCTGAAGAGACCCAGTACTTC. Its translation is CSARAEETQYF.

The chain recombines TRBV9 with TRBJ1-1, with D unresolved. Germline CDR1 and CDR2: SGDLS and YYNGEE. V lost 4 bases and J lost 1, with 8 bases in between. This CDR3 comprises 13 residues. For the CDR3, the DNA is TGTGCCAGCAGCACCCAGTGGAACACTGAAGCTTTCTTT. This sequence encodes CASSTQWNTEAFF.

The chain recombines TRBV7-8 with TRBJ1-4; no clear D gene. The germline V gene encodes CDR1 SGHVS and CDR2 FQNEAQ. This CDR3 is built from 15 residues. With 3 bases removed from V and 3 bases from J, the gap between germline ends came to 11 bases. CDR3 coding DNA: TGTGCCAGCAGCTTGGTTGAGGGTGCTAATGAAAAACTGTTTTTT. Amino acid sequence: CASSLVEGANEKLFF. The full variable domain, rest sourced from reference TRBV7-8 and TRBJ1-4, is GAGVSQSPRYKVAKRGQDVALRCDPISGHVSLFWYQQALGQGPEFLTYFQNEAQLDKSGLPSDRFFAERPEGSVSTLKIQRTQQEDSAVYLCASSLVEGANEKLFFGSGTQLSVL.

The V gene is TRBV28, the J gene TRBJ1-2, with D possibly TRBD1 on 5 matching bases. This CDR3 spans 13 amino acids. Germline CDR1 and CDR2: MDHEN and SYDVKM. V was cut by 6 bases and J by 8 bases, with 16 bases left in between. The CDR3 reads CASSQAGEYGYTF. The CDR3 bases are TGTGCCAGCAGCCAAGCGGGGGAATACGGCTACACCTTC.

This rearrangement joins TRBV6-5 to TRBJ1-2, with TRBD1 as a possible D gene (5 bases). Trimming removed 5 bases at V and 2 bases at J, with 9 bases between. Germline V gives CDR1 MNHEY, CDR2 SVGAGI. This CDR3 contains 13 residues. CDR3 residues: CASSRNRNYGYTF. The DNA for the CDR3 is TGTGCCAGCAGTCGTAACAGGAACTATGGCTACACCTTC.

This sequence joins TRBV9 and TRBJ1-1; maybe TRBD1 (5 bases). Trimming left V 4 bases short and J 1 base short, with 14 bases between. Germline-derived CDR1 and CDR2 are SGDLS and YYNGEE. The CDR3 length is 15 residues. The CDR3 protein is CASSRTQASNTEAFF. The DNA for the CDR3 is TGTGCCAGCAGCCGAACACAGGCGTCGAACACTGAAGCTTTCTTT.

The chain recombines TRBV7-2 with TRBJ1-2, with 10 bases that match TRBD1. CDR1 SGHTA and CDR2 FQGNSA come from the germline V gene. The ends lost 5 bases at V and 6 bases at J; junction bases unmatched: 18. The CDR3 runs 18 residues. The CDR3 DNA reads as TGTGCCAGCAGCCGGGGGGGCGACAGGGGGCAATCGCGGAATGGCTACACCTTC. Its translation: CASSRGGDRGQSRNGYTF.

The chain couples TRBV5-1 to TRBJ2-5; 8 bases are a match to TRBD1. The germline CDR1 and CDR2 sequences are SGHRS and YFSETQ. The trim removed 2 bases at V and 5 bases at J, leaving 5 bases unmatched. The length of the CDR3 is 14 residues. The CDR3 DNA reads as TGCGCCAGCAGCTTTTCAGGGGGCTGGGAGACCCAGTACTTC. This translates into CASSFSGGWETQYF.

The sample holds one count of this clone. This sequence joins TRBV2 and TRBJ1-4; D gene ambiguous. CDR3 length equals 16 residues. The germline V gene encodes CDR1 SNHLY and CDR2 FYNNEI. The V gene lost 10 bases and the J gene lost 0 bases, with 18 bases spanning the gap. The CDR3 nucleotides are TGTGCCACACGAAGTGACGCAGGAACAACTAATGAAAAACTGTTTTTT. Protein sequence: CATRSDAGTTNEKLFF. The entire variable domain, with the rest obtained from reference TRBV2 and TRBJ1-4, is as follows: EPEVTQTPSHQVTQMGQEVILRCVPISNHLYFYWYRQILGQKVEFLVSFYNNEISEKSEIFDDQFSVERPDGSNFTLKIRSTKLEDSAMYFCATRSDAGTTNEKLFFGSGTQLSVL.

This clone was seen repeatedly, ten times or more. The chain has TRBV15 and TRBJ2-5, with a weak D call TRBD2 (6 bases). V dropped 3 bases and J dropped 1 base, with 9 bases sitting between them. The CDR3 runs 14 residues. Germline CDR1 LNHNV, CDR2 YYDKDF (reference sequence). The chain's CDR3 is CATSRTRLQETQYF. The CDR3 nucleotides read TGTGCCACCAGCAGGACTAGGCTCCAAGAGACCCAGTACTTC.

The chain is built from TRBV6-2 or TRBV6-3 and TRBJ1-1; D gene unclear. Trimming took 0 bases from V and 5 from J, leaving 7 bases between them. Germline V CDR1 and CDR2: MNHEY, SVGEGT. CDR3 length equals 13 residues. CDR3 nucleotide sequence: TGTGCCAGCAGTTACTCGTGGAGGACTGAAGCTTTCTTT. Translation: CASSYSWRTEAFF.

This rearrangement joins TRBV6-5 to TRBJ2-2; D remains unclear. CDR1 is MNHEY, CDR2 SVGAGI, per germline. V lost 4 bases and J lost 1, with 13 bases in between. The CDR3 has 16 amino acids. CDR3 bases: TGTGCCAGCAGTTCCCCGCGCGCAGGGAACACCGGGGAGCTGTTTTTT. Protein product: CASSSPRAGNTGELFF.

The gene calls are TRBV18 and TRBJ2-1; 10 nucleotides match TRBD2. This CDR3 spans 15 amino acids. Germline lookup yields CDR1 KGHSH and CDR2 LQKENI. With V trimmed by 1 base and J by 10 bases, 7 bases remained unmatched. The CDR3 DNA sequence: TGTGCCAGCTCACCACTCAATAGCGGGGGGTTCGAGCAGTTCTTC. Protein: CASSPLNSGGFEQFF.

The sample holds one count of this clone. The V gene is TRBV28, the J gene TRBJ1-5; 7 nucleotides line up with TRBD1. The CDR3 consists of 15 residues. CDR1 is MDHEN, CDR2 SYDVKM, per germline. After removal of 2 bases from V and 0 bases from J, the junction contained 1 base not matched to a gene. The CDR3 DNA is TGTGCCAGCAGTTTAACAGGGGTTAGCAATCAGCCCCAGCATTTT. Encoded protein: CASSLTGVSNQPQHF.

V is TRBV29-1 and J is TRBJ2-7; possible D gene TRBD1, 6 bases. There are 15 residues in the CDR3. V was clipped by 7 bases and J by 1 base, with 20 bases between them. Germline V gives CDR1 SQVTM, CDR2 ANQGSEA. The CDR3 protein is CSAWAVTGKSYEQYF. CDR3 in DNA: TGCAGCGCCTGGGCAGTAACAGGGAAGTCCTACGAGCAGTACTTC.

V usage is TRBV5-1 and J usage is TRBJ1-6, with a weak D call TRBD1 (6 bases). Trimming stripped 4 bases from V and 4 bases from J, with 12 bases between. Germline V lookup: CDR1 SGHRS, CDR2 YFSETQ. The CDR3 extends over 15 amino acids. For the CDR3, the DNA is TGCGCCAGCAGCCCTGGACAGTCTTATAATTCACCCCTCCACTTT. This encodes CASSPGQSYNSPLHF.

This chain uses TRBV10-3 with TRBJ1-2; D is perhaps TRBD1 (6 bases). The CDR3 runs 14 residues. V lost 6 bases, J lost 6 bases, and 17 bases lay in between. Germline-derived CDR1 and CDR2 are ENHRY and SYGVKD. The CDR3 nucleotides are TGTGCCATCAGAGCGGGGGGGGCATTCAATGGCTACACCTTC. As protein: CAIRAGGAFNGYTF.